One sample yielded the 23 T cell receptor beta chains listed below, sequenced in a study of technical replicates of blood from a few donors. Assay: immunoSEQ multiplex PCR; the TCRdb copy retains only in-frame clones and omits some. The sample has about 100,000 clones; around 96% are singletons. Material: T cells isolated from PBMCs. All receptors derive from a human donor in good health.

V usage is TRBV9 and J usage is TRBJ1-2, with 9 nucleotides matching TRBD1. The CDR3 length is 12 residues. Germline CDR1 and CDR2: SGDLS and YYNGEE. V dropped 7 bases and J dropped 5; count of bases not matched to a gene: 3. CDR3 coding DNA: TGTGCCAGCCTGGGACAGGGATATGGCTACACCTTC. Translated, it gives CASLGQGYGYTF.

This chain joins TRBV6-5 and TRBJ2-7, with TRBD1 as a possible D gene (5 bases). V gave up 5 bases and J gave up 4 bases, with 18 bases separating them. Per germline, CDR1 MNHEY and CDR2 SVGAGI. The CDR3 is 15 residues long. Here the CDR3 DNA reads TGTGCCAGCAGTGGCGCTCTCGACAGATCATACGAGCAGTACTTC. Translation gives CASSGALDRSYEQYF.

This chain joins TRBV11-3 and TRBJ2-7; 9 nucleotides match TRBD1. CDR1 SGHNT and CDR2 YENEEA come from the germline V gene. The J segment lost 3 bases and the V segment lost 5 bases, leaving 14 bases of the junction unmatched. CDR3 length: 17 residues. The CDR3 is CASSPEETGTGHYEQYF. The CDR3, as DNA: TGTGCCAGCAGCCCCGAAGAAACCGGGACAGGGCACTACGAGCAGTACTTC.

J is TRBJ2-3 and V is TRBV7-2; TRBD1 aligns across 9 bases. Germline CDR1 is SGHTA and CDR2 is FQGNSA. The CDR3 spans 15 residues. The junction had 2 bases not matched to a gene; V was cut back by 1 base and J by 3 bases. The DNA of the CDR3 is TGTGCCAGCAGCTTAGTGGGACAGGGAACAGATACGCAGTATTTT. Protein product: CASSLVGQGTDTQYF.

This clone has more than one count but fewer than ten. J is TRBJ1-2 and V is TRBV7-2; TRBD1 matches 7 bases. CDR1 is SGHTA and CDR2 is FQGNSA in the germline V gene. V lost 4 bases to trimming and J lost 4 bases; unmatched junction nucleotides: 6. The CDR3 is 14 residues long. The CDR3 nucleotides read TGTGCCAGCAGCTCCTCCGGGACAGCCTATGGCTACACCTTC. This encodes CASSSSGTAYGYTF.

The genes are TRBV6-6 and TRBJ1-2, with D perhaps matching TRBD1 (6 bases). Per germline, CDR1 MNHNY and CDR2 SVGAGI (reference sequence). V was cut by 0 bases and J by 0 bases, with 11 bases left in between. The CDR3 is 16 residues long. CDR3 sequence (DNA): TGTGCCAGCAGTTACTCGAGGGACACCGCTAACTATGGCTACACCTTC. It translates to CASSYSRDTANYGYTF.

The CDR3 is CASSALAGGLNEQYF. The DNA of the CDR3 is TGTGCCAGCAGTGCCCTAGCGGGAGGATTGAACGAGCAGTACTTC. The chain uses TRBV2 and TRBJ2-7, with 11 bases fitting TRBD2. This CDR3 region has 15 residues. V shed 4 bases and J 5 bases; nucleotides not matched to a gene: 7. The germline V gene has CDR1 SNHLY and CDR2 FYNNEI.

This sequence joins TRBV6-1 and TRBJ1-1; a weak D match, TRBD1 (5 bases). Trimming took off 6 bases at V and 3 bases at J, with 17 bases between the two ends. Per the germline V gene, CDR1 is MNHNS and CDR2 is SASEGT. The CDR3 runs 15 residues. The CDR3 DNA reads TGTGCCAGCAGGGACGGCGGGACCCCAGACACTGAAGCTTTCTTT. Its protein product is CASRDGGTPDTEAFF.

The rearrangement uses TRBV6-5 and TRBJ1-4; maybe TRBD1 (6 bases). The CDR3 covers 14 residues. Trimming left V 4 bases short and J 4 bases short, with 10 bases between. CDR1 is MNHEY, CDR2 SVGAGI, per germline. The CDR3 spells CASSLQGGNEKLFF. CDR3 nucleotide sequence: TGTGCCAGCAGTTTACAGGGCGGTAATGAAAAACTGTTTTTT.

The chain employs TRBV25-1 and TRBJ2-1, with 11 bases lining up with TRBD2. The V gene end was trimmed by 8 bases and the J gene end by 0 bases; junction bases not matched to a gene: 3. Per germline, CDR1 MGHDK and CDR2 SYGVNS. This CDR3 is built from 15 residues. This CDR3 is CASVGLAGSYNEQFF. CDR3 DNA sequence: TGTGCCAGCGTAGGACTAGCGGGCTCCTACAATGAGCAGTTCTTC.

The chain carries TRBV27 and TRBJ2-1, with TRBD2 matching 9 bases. The CDR3 loop spans 16 amino acids. Trimming took 2 bases from V and 4 from J; bases not matched to a gene: 6. The V gene's germline CDR1 is MNHEY and CDR2 SMNVEV (reference sequence). The chain's CDR3 is CASSLLGLAKYNEQFF. CDR3 DNA: TGTGCCAGCAGTTTACTAGGACTAGCGAAGTACAATGAGCAGTTCTTC.

This clone showed up just once. The chain employs TRBV11-2 and TRBJ1-3; D remains unclear. The CDR3 runs 15 residues. The germline gives CDR1 SGHAT, CDR2 FQNNGV. Deletions cut 5 bases from V and 0 bases from J, with 11 bases between. The DNA for the CDR3 is TGTGCCAGCAGCGGCGGAGTTTACTCTGGAAACACCATATATTTT. Residues: CASSGGVYSGNTIYF.

The J gene is TRBJ2-2, the V gene TRBV9, with 10 nucleotides matching TRBD2. This CDR3 comprises 15 residues. The germline gives CDR1 SGDLS, CDR2 YYNGEE. The V gene end was trimmed by 5 bases and the J gene end by 4 bases; junction bases not matched to a gene: 5. Here the CDR3 reads CASSTLAGVTGELFF. The CDR3 region has the DNA TGTGCCAGCAGTACCCTAGCGGGAGTCACCGGGGAGCTGTTTTTT.

This sequence joins TRBV6-5 and TRBJ2-1; weak D call: TRBD2 (6 bases). There are 13 residues in the CDR3. The germline V gene encodes CDR1 MNHEY and CDR2 SVGAGI. V was trimmed by 4 bases and J by 2 bases, leaving 6 bases between them. CDR3 sequence (DNA): TGTGCCAGCAGTTTAGCGGCCTACAATGAGCAGTTCTTC. Translation: CASSLAAYNEQFF.

This chain links TRBV19 with TRBJ2-7, with 11 nucleotides matching TRBD2. The CDR3 spans 15 residues. Trimming took 5 bases from V and 6 from J; bases not matched to a gene: 9. The V gene's germline CDR1 is LNHDA and CDR2 SQIVND (reference sequence). The DNA for the CDR3 is TGTGCCAGTAGTTATACTAGCGGGAGTCACGGCGAGCAGTACTTC. Amino acids: CASSYTSGSHGEQYF.

The rearrangement uses TRBV2 and TRBJ1-5; a weak D match, TRBD1 (5 bases). The CDR3 is made up of 15 amino acids. Trimming left V 5 bases short and J 6 bases short, with 17 bases between. Germline V gene sequence: CDR1 SNHLY, CDR2 FYNNEI. For the CDR3, the DNA is TGTGCCAGCAGTAAAGATATGTCGGGGGGTCAGCCCCAGCATTTT. Protein sequence: CASSKDMSGGQPQHF. The full variable domain, its missing parts supplied by reference TRBV2 and TRBJ1-5, is EPEVTQTPSHQVTQMGQEVILRCVPISNHLYFYWYRQILGQKVEFLVSFYNNEISEKSEIFDDQFSVERPDGSNFTLKIRSTKLEDSAMYFCASSKDMSGGQPQHFGDGTRLSIL.

This chain links TRBV19 with TRBJ2-2; 8 bases are a match to TRBD1. Germline V gene data show CDR1 as LNHDA and CDR2 as SQIVND (reference sequence). J was trimmed by 13 bases and V by 5 bases; bases with no gene match: 18. The CDR3 contains 16 residues. CDR3 nucleotide sequence: TGTGCCAGTAGTCTAACGGGACAGGTTGATATTAGATGGCTGTTTTTT. Its translation: CASSLTGQVDIRWLFF.

The CDR3 nucleotides are TGCGCCAGCAGTAAAAGACAGGGGGTAAACAATGAGCAGTTCTTC. As protein: CASSKRQGVNNEQFF. This chain connects TRBV4-1 to TRBJ2-1, with 9 bases aligning to TRBD1. The CDR3 totals 15 residues. After removal of 6 bases from V and 5 bases from J, the junction contained 8 bases not matched to a gene. The germline V gene encodes CDR1 MGHRA and CDR2 YSYEKL.

This chain connects TRBV19 to TRBJ2-5, with 7 bases identical to TRBD2. J gave up 3 bases and V 7 bases, and 17 bases lay outside the gene matches. Germline-derived CDR1 and CDR2 are LNHDA and SQIVND (reference sequence). The CDR3 is 17 residues long. The CDR3 loop reads CASNLRASGGVEETQYF. CDR3 nucleotide sequence: TGTGCCAGTAACCTCCGGGCTAGCGGCGGAGTCGAAGAGACCCAGTACTTC.

The chain carries TRBV4-1 and TRBJ2-5, with 8 positions matching TRBD2. Germline lookup yields CDR1 MGHRA and CDR2 YSYEKL. This CDR3 has 16 residues. V shed 0 bases, J shed 4 bases, and the junction held 7 bases outside the gene matches. The CDR3 region is CASSQDPGGLPETQYF. CDR3 DNA: TGCGCCAGCAGCCAAGATCCGGGGGGGCTCCCAGAGACCCAGTACTTC.

This rearrangement joins TRBV30 to TRBJ2-2; no reliable D call. Germline-derived CDR1 and CDR2 are GTSNPN and SVGIG (reference sequence). CDR3 length: 15 residues. V was pared by 2 bases and J by 0 bases, with 10 bases between. CDR3: CAWSHLAPNTGELFF. CDR3 sequence (DNA): TGTGCCTGGAGTCATCTGGCCCCGAACACCGGGGAGCTGTTTTTT.

The chain carries TRBV9 and TRBJ1-2, with 8 bases aligning to TRBD1. Germline values: CDR1 SGDLS, CDR2 YYNGEE. This CDR3 is built from 13 residues. J was trimmed by 7 bases and V by 4 bases; bases with no gene match: 6. The DNA of the CDR3 is TGTGCCAGCAGCCGGGACAGGTCGGGTGGCTACACCTTC. Translated, it gives CASSRDRSGGYTF.

The J gene is TRBJ1-1, the V gene TRBV27; D gene unclear. V lost 6 bases, J lost 0 bases, and 8 bases lay in between. The germline V gene encodes CDR1 MNHEY and CDR2 SMNVEV (reference sequence). This CDR3 contains 13 residues. CDR3 in DNA: TGTGCCAGCAGATATACTTTGAACACTGAAGCTTTCTTT. It specifies CASRYTLNTEAFF.